What follows are 28 T cell receptor beta chains derived from one specimen sequenced in a study of T cells in Graves' hyperthyroidism and ophthalmopathy. RNA transcripts provided the source from which TCR beta CDR3 regions were amplified. The HTBI set primed first-round TCR CDR3 RT-PCR. TCRdb independently ran MiXCR on the multiplex PCR reads; one entry per CDR3 protein. The table includes 300,000 to 400,000 distinct CDR3 sequences, approximately 15% detected once. Source material: blood. These receptors were collected from a woman in her sixties with Graves' hyperthyroidism.

The sample holds a few counts of this clonotype. The rearrangement links TRBV24-1 to TRBJ2-7; D possibly corresponds to TRBD1 (5 bases). The CDR3 is 12 amino acids. V was trimmed by 1 base and J by 7 bases, leaving 7 bases between them. In germline, CDR1 is KGHDR, CDR2 SFDVKD. CDR3 coding DNA: TGTGCCACCAGTGATTTTAAGGGGGAGCAGTACTTC. Translation: CATSDFKGEQYF.

This clonotype has ten or more counts. This rearrangement joins TRBV18 to TRBJ2-1, with 9 bases lining up with TRBD2. The CDR3 is 18 amino acids. Germline CDR1 KGHSH, CDR2 LQKENI. The V and J ends lost 2 bases and 1 base, in that order; junction bases with no gene match: 9. The CDR3 loop reads CASSPGSGRRGSYNEQFF. CDR3 coding DNA: TGTGCCAGCTCACCAGGTAGCGGGAGAAGAGGATCCTACAATGAGCAGTTCTTC.

There are many counts of this clonotype. The chain couples TRBV7-9 to TRBJ2-3; D remains unclear. Germline CDR1 is SEHNR and CDR2 is FQNEAQ (reference sequence). This CDR3 region has 12 residues. Trimming shortened V by 5 bases and J by 5 bases, and 8 bases separated the two germline ends. The CDR3 spells CASSRDGDTQYF. The CDR3 coding sequence is TGTGCCAGCAGCCGAGACGGAGATACGCAGTATTTT.

This clonotype was seen a handful of times. The V and J genes are TRBV20-1 and TRBJ1-5; D is perhaps TRBD1 (5 bases). Germline V CDR1 and CDR2: DFQATT, SNEGSKA (reference sequence). The ends were cut back, 3 bases at V and 2 bases at J, with 14 bases in the middle. The CDR3 loop spans 15 amino acids. The chain's CDR3 is CSASRRGPRNQPQHF. The CDR3 DNA reads as TGCAGTGCTAGTCGAAGGGGCCCCCGCAATCAGCCCCAGCATTTT.

The rearrangement uses TRBV11-3 and TRBJ2-1, with 13 bases fitting TRBD2. J gave up 15 bases and V 4 bases, and 6 bases lay outside the gene matches. CDR1 is SGHNT, CDR2 YENEEA, per germline. The CDR3 is 13 amino acids. The CDR3 is CASSSRTSGSLFF. As DNA, the CDR3 is TGTGCCAGCAGCTCCAGGACTAGCGGGAGTCTGTTCTTC.

This clonotype has more than one count but fewer than ten. This chain joins TRBV24-1 and TRBJ2-6, with D unclear. The CDR3 is 13 residues long. The V gene's germline CDR1 is KGHDR and CDR2 SFDVKD. The ends were cut back, 7 bases at V and 2 bases at J, with 5 bases in the middle. This CDR3 is CATSPPGANVLTF. CDR3 coding DNA: TGTGCCACCAGCCCCCCTGGGGCCAACGTCCTGACTTTC.

There are a few counts of this clonotype. The V and J genes are TRBV28 and TRBJ2-6; maybe TRBD2 (5 bases). The CDR3 totals 17 residues. V dropped 8 bases and J dropped 6 bases, with 23 bases sitting between them. CDR1 MDHEN and CDR2 SYDVKM come from the germline V gene. CDR3 sequence: CASSAGGLVRAANVLTF. In DNA form, the CDR3 reads TGTGCCAGCTCGGCAGGCGGGCTAGTGAGAGCGGCCAACGTCCTGACTTTC.

This clonotype showed up just a few times. The chain employs TRBV27 and TRBJ2-5; possibly TRBD1 or TRBD2 for D (6 bases each). There are 14 residues in the CDR3. The V and J ends lost 1 base and 3 bases respectively, with 9 bases between them. Germline assignment: CDR1 MNHEY and CDR2 SMNVEV (reference sequence). The CDR3: CASSLWGAEETQYF. Written as DNA, the CDR3 is TGTGCCAGCAGTTTATGGGGGGCGGAAGAGACCCAGTACTTC.

This clonotype was picked up many times. CDR3 bases: TGCAGTGCTCCACGGGGGCTAACTAATGAAAAACTGTTTTTT. This gives the protein CSAPRGLTNEKLFF. This chain links TRBV20-1 with TRBJ1-4; maybe TRBD1 (6 bases). Germline values: CDR1 DFQATT, CDR2 SNEGSKA (reference sequence). V gave up 5 bases and J gave up 1 base, with 11 bases separating them. This CDR3 is built from 14 residues.

Of note for this clonotype: Since a much larger clone is just one base distant, this may be a read error. V usage is TRBV7-9 and J usage is TRBJ1-2; weak D call: TRBD1 (5 bases). Germline-derived CDR1 and CDR2 are SEHNR and FQNEAQ (reference sequence). The CDR3 consists of 15 residues. V was shortened by 5 bases and J by 3 bases, with 16 bases between the two germline ends. The CDR3 region is CASSLQTVTDYGYTF. In DNA form, the CDR3 reads TGTGCCAGCAGCCTACAGACAGTGACTGACTATGGCTACACCTTC.

This clonotype was observed at least ten times. The chain combines TRBV5-1 with TRBJ1-1; TRBD1 might be the D (5 bases). Germline V gene sequence: CDR1 SGHRS, CDR2 YFSETQ. V lost 6 bases, J lost 11 bases, and 20 bases lay in between. The CDR3 spans 13 residues. Written as DNA, the CDR3 is TGCGCCAGCACCGTGACGGGGCCCGGGAGGGCTTTCTTT. As protein: CASTVTGPGRAFF.

This clonotype was seen just once. The chain uses TRBV24-1 and TRBJ1-1, with 9 bases fitting TRBD1. This CDR3 has 15 amino acids. The trim removed 5 bases at V and 2 bases at J, leaving 5 bases unmatched. The V gene's germline CDR1 is KGHDR and CDR2 SFDVKD. The CDR3 DNA is TGTGCCACCAGTGGAACAGGGGGCGTCAACACTGAAGCTTTCTTT. Protein sequence: CATSGTGGVNTEAFF.

In this sample, this clonotype turned up a few times. The gene calls are TRBV7-6 and TRBJ1-3, with a weak D call TRBD1 (6 bases). The ends were cut back, 5 bases at V and 0 bases at J, with 14 bases in the middle. Looked up from germline, CDR1 is SGHVS and CDR2 is FNYEAQ. The CDR3 is made up of 16 amino acids. The chain's CDR3 is CASSPHWGASGNTIYF. The CDR3 nucleotides are TGTGCCAGCAGCCCGCACTGGGGGGCCTCTGGAAACACCATATATTTT.

This clonotype was counted at least ten times. This chain joins TRBV6-1 and TRBJ2-7; D is uncertain. Germline lookup yields CDR1 MNHNS and CDR2 SASEGT. Trimming removed 4 bases at V and 5 bases at J, with 21 bases between. There are 16 residues in the CDR3. In DNA form, the CDR3 reads TGTGCCAGCAGTGTTCGCTCATACATCATTCGACACGAGCAGTACTTC. Translated, it gives CASSVRSYIIRHEQYF.

This clonotype was observed a handful of times. The chain is built from TRBV20-1 and TRBJ2-1; D possibly uses TRBD1 or TRBD2 (5 bases each). CDR1 is DFQATT and CDR2 is SNEGSKA in the germline V gene (reference sequence). The CDR3 consists of 12 residues. V gave up 1 base and J gave up 9 bases, with 10 bases separating them. The CDR3: CSARGGAGEQFF. As DNA, the CDR3 is TGCAGTGCTAGAGGAGGGGCCGGTGAGCAGTTCTTC.

This clonotype showed up many times. This chain connects TRBV18 to TRBJ2-7; a possible D gene is TRBD2 (6 bases). Germline V CDR1 and CDR2: KGHSH, LQKENI. V was trimmed by 5 bases and J by 5 bases, leaving 13 bases between them. The CDR3 length is 13 residues. The CDR3 coding sequence is TGTGCCAGCTCATCTAGCGCATACCACGAGCAGTACTTC. Translating gives CASSSSAYHEQYF. The full variable domain, rest sourced from reference TRBV18 and TRBJ2-7, is NAGVMQNPRHLVRRRGQEARLRCSPMKGHSHVYWYRQLPEEGLKFMVYLQKENIIDESGMPKERFSAEFPKEGPSILRIQQVVRGDSAAYFCASSSSAYHEQYFGPGTRLTVT.

The sample holds a few counts of this clonotype. The conserved phenylalanine or tryptophan normally closing the CDR3 is absent here, so this likely arose from a read error. The chain recombines TRBV6-5 with TRBJ2-7; D is ambiguous. Looked up from germline, CDR1 is MNHEY and CDR2 is SVGAGI. This CDR3 is built from 14 residues. Trimming cost V 3 bases and J 4 bases, with 13 bases left between them. CDR3 residues: CASSYVREGYEQYL. The CDR3 nucleotides are TGTGCCAGCAGTTATGTGCGCGAAGGGTACGAGCAGTACCTC.

This clonotype was detected only a few times. The gene calls are TRBV4-2 and TRBJ2-1, with D possibly matching TRBD2 (6 bases). Trimming shortened V by 4 bases and J by 0 bases, and 13 bases separated the two germline ends. CDR3 size: 16 residues. Germline-derived CDR1 and CDR2 are LGHNA and YNFKEQ. DNA for the CDR3: TGTGCCAGCAGCCCCCCGGGGACTTACTCCTACAATGAGCAGTTCTTC. The encoded protein is CASSPPGTYSYNEQFF.

This clonotype was seen repeatedly, ten times or more. V usage is TRBV29-1 and J usage is TRBJ2-7; 11 bases line up with TRBD2. The CDR3 is made up of 18 amino acids. Trimming at V came to 1 base and at J to 2 bases, leaving 13 bases not matched to a gene. CDR1 and CDR2 from the germline V gene are SQVTM and ANQGSEA. CDR3 in DNA: TGCAGCGTTGAAGGGCTTGGGACTAGCGGATACTTTCCCTACGAGCAGTACTTC. Amino acid sequence: CSVEGLGTSGYFPYEQYF.

This chain uses TRBV5-1 with TRBJ1-3; D unresolved. Trimming took off 2 bases at V and 0 bases at J, with 6 bases between the two ends. The CDR3 is 14 residues long. Germline V gene data show CDR1 as SGHRS and CDR2 as YFSETQ. The CDR3 reads CASSFDYSGNTIYF. The CDR3 coding sequence is TGCGCCAGCAGCTTCGACTACTCTGGAAACACCATATATTTT. Looking up the rest from reference TRBV5-1 and TRBJ1-3 gives the full variable domain: KAGVTQTPRYLIKTRGQQVTLSCSPISGHRSVSWYQQTPGQGLQFLFEYFSETQRNKGNFPGRFSGRQFSNSRSEMNVSTLELGDSALYLCASSFDYSGNTIYFGEGSWLTVV.

This clonotype was found many times. The chain joins TRBV11-3 to TRBJ2-1; 8 bases map to TRBD2. This CDR3 is 15 amino acids long. The germline V gene encodes CDR1 SGHNT and CDR2 YENEEA. Trimming took 1 base from V and 6 from J; bases not matched to a gene: 5. The chain's CDR3 is CASSLVGLAGNEQFF. In DNA form, the CDR3 reads TGTGCCAGCAGCTTAGTCGGGCTAGCGGGCAATGAGCAGTTCTTC.

Ten or more counts support this clonotype. This chain connects TRBV10-3 to TRBJ2-3; D could derive from TRBD1 or TRBD2 (6 bases each). V was pared by 8 bases and J by 1 base, with 13 bases between. Germline CDR1 and CDR2: ENHRY and SYGVKD. CDR3 size: 14 residues. The CDR3 protein is CAIGGGVRTDTQYF. The CDR3 DNA reads TGTGCCATCGGGGGCGGGGTTCGCACAGATACGCAGTATTTT.

Ten or more counts support this clonotype. The chain recombines TRBV28 with TRBJ1-1, with TRBD1 identical over 7 bases. The germline V gene has CDR1 MDHEN and CDR2 SYDVKM. J lost 7 bases, V lost 6 bases, and 8 bases had no gene match. The CDR3 spans 13 residues. The DNA of the CDR3 is TGTGCCAGCAGATTACAGGGGCAGATTGAAGCTTTCTTT. It codes for CASRLQGQIEAFF.

Ten or more counts support this clonotype. J is TRBJ2-7 and V is TRBV20-1; 7 nucleotides align to TRBD1. The V and J ends lost 2 bases and 4 bases, in that order; junction bases with no gene match: 11. The CDR3 is 15 residues long. Germline lookup yields CDR1 DFQATT and CDR2 SNEGSKA (reference sequence). The CDR3 loop reads CSARPTGSPRYEQYF. In DNA, the CDR3 is TGCAGTGCTAGACCGACAGGGTCCCCCCGATACGAGCAGTACTTC.

This clonotype occurred many times. CDR3 coding DNA: TGCAGTGCTAGAGCCAGGGGTAGGCAAGAGACCCAGTACTTC. Amino acid sequence: CSARARGRQETQYF. The rearrangement joins TRBV20-1 to TRBJ2-5; maybe TRBD1 (6 bases). The CDR3 loop spans 14 amino acids. V lost 1 base to trimming and J lost 2 bases, with 11 bases between them. Germline CDR1 is DFQATT and CDR2 is SNEGSKA (reference sequence).

This clonotype was observed a handful of times. The chain recombines TRBV11-3 with TRBJ2-3; D is unclear. The CDR3 consists of 12 residues. Germline V lookup: CDR1 SGHNT, CDR2 YENEEA. V was cut by 10 bases and J by 2 bases, with 10 bases left in between. Here the CDR3 DNA reads TGTGCCATCGCCGTAAACACAGATACGCAGTATTTT. This codes for CAIAVNTDTQYF.

This clonotype was detected many times. The gene calls are TRBV18 and TRBJ1-1; maybe TRBD1 (5 bases). V was pared by 1 base and J by 4 bases, with 16 bases between. The germline gives CDR1 KGHSH, CDR2 LQKENI. There are 16 residues in the CDR3. In nucleotides, the CDR3 is TGTGCCAGCTCACCACTTCCGATCTCGGGGGGCACTGAAGCTTTCTTT. Amino acid sequence: CASSPLPISGGTEAFF.

This clonotype was recorded many times. The rearrangement uses TRBV28 and TRBJ2-3; 13 bases map to TRBD2. This CDR3 region has 16 residues. V lost 3 bases and J lost 4; bases outside the gene matches: 4. Germline lookup yields CDR1 MDHEN and CDR2 SYDVKM. CDR3 loop: CASSFTSGRGPDTQYF. The DNA of the CDR3 is TGTGCCAGCAGTTTTACTAGCGGGAGGGGCCCAGATACGCAGTATTTT.